This T cell receptor (beta chain) stems from a study of blood T cell repertoires in COVID-19. Study-wide background: Both acute and convalescent COVID-19 samples were obtained from the United States, Italy and Spain.

As processed by the authors: Estimation of nucleated cell counts relied on the amplification of reference gene primers. The assay was immunoSEQ multiplex PCR, and TCRdb's table has in-frame clones only and misses some. That table is the source of V, J and clone size, and D and trimming were worked out from the DNA. The sample has over 1,500 clones; 65% to 75% are singletons. The germline V gene encodes CDR1 SGHRS and CDR2 YFSETQ. The CDR3 consists of 15 residues. The J segment lost 5 bases and the V segment lost 3 bases, leaving 5 bases of the junction unmatched. The chain carries TRBV5-1 and TRBJ1-6; 7 bases line up with TRBD1. The TCR originated in a man between 70 and 80 years old with active COVID-19. Sequenced input: peripheral blood. The CDR3 region is CASSYETGHNSPLHF. In DNA form, the CDR3 reads TGCGCCAGCAGCTACGAGACAGGGCATAATTCACCCCTCCACTTT.